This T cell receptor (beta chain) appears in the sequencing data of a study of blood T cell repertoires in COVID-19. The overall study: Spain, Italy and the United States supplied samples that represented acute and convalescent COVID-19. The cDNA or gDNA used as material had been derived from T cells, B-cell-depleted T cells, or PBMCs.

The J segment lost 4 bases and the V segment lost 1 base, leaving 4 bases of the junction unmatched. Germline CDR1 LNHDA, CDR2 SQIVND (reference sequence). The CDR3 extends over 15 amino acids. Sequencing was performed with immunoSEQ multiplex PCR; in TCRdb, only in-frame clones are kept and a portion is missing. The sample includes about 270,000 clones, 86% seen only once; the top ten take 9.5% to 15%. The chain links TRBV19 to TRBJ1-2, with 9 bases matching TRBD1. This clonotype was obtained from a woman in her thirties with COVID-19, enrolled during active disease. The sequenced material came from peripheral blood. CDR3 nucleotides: TGTGCCAGTAGTATAGGGACAGGGGCAGGCTATGGCTACACCTTC. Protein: CASSIGTGAGYGYTF. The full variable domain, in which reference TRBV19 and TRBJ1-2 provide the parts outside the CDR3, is DGGITQSPKYLFRKEGQNVTLSCEQNLNHDAMYWYRQDPGQGLRLIYYSQIVNDFQKGDIAEGYSVSREKKESFPLTVTSAQKNPTAFYLCASSIGTGAGYGYTFGSGTRLTVV.